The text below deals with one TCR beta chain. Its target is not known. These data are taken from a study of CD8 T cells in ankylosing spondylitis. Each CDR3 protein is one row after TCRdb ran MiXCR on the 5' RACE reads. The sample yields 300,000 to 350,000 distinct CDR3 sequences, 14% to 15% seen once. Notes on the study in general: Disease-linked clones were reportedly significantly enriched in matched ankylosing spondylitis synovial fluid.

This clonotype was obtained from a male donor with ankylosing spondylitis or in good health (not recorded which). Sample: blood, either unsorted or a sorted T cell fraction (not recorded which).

DNA of the CDR3: TGTGCCAGCAGTGTGGCTAGCGGAGCCCACAATGAGCAGTTCTTC. Translating it yields CASSVASGAHNEQFF. The gene calls are TRBV2 and TRBJ2-1; 7 bases line up with TRBD2. The J segment lost 5 bases and the V segment lost 4 bases, leaving 8 bases of the junction unmatched. This CDR3 comprises 15 residues. Germline V gene sequence: CDR1 SNHLY, CDR2 FYNNEI.